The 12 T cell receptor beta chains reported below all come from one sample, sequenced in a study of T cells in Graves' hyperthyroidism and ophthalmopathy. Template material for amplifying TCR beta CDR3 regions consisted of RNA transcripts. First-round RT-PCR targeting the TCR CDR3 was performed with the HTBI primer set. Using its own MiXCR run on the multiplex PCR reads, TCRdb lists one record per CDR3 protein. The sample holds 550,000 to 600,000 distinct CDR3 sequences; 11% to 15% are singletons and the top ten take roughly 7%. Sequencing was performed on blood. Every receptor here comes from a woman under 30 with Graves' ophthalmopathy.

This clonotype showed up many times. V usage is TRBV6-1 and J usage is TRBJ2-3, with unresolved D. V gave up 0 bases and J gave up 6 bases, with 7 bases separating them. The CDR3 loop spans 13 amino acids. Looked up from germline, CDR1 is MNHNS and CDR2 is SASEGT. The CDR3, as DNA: TGTGCCAGCAGTGAAGCCCGTTCGGATACGCAGTATTTT. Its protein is CASSEARSDTQYF.

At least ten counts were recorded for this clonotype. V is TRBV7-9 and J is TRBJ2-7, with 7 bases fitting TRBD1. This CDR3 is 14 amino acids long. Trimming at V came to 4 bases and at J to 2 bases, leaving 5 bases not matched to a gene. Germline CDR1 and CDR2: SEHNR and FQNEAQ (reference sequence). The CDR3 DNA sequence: TGTGCCAGCAGCTCCACGGACAGGACCTACGAGCAGTACTTC. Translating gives CASSSTDRTYEQYF.

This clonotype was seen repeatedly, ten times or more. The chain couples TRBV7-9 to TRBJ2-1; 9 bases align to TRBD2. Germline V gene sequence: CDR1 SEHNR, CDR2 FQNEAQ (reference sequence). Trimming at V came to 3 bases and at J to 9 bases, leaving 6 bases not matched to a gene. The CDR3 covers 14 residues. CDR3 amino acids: CASSLSGGSGEQFF. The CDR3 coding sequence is TGTGCCAGCAGCTTGAGCGGGGGGTCGGGTGAGCAGTTCTTC.

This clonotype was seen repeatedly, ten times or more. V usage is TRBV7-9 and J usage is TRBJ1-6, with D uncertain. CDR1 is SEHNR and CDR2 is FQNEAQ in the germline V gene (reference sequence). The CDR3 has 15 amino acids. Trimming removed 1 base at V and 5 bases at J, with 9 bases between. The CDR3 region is CASSLGSFDNSPLHF. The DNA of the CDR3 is TGTGCCAGCAGCTTAGGTTCATTCGATAATTCACCCCTCCACTTT.

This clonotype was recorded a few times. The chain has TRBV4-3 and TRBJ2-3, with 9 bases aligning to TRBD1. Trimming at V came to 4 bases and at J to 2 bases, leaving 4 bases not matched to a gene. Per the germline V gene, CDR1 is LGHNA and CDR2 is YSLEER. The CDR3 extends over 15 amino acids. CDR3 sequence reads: CASSLRDRATDTQYF. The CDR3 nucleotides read TGCGCCAGCAGCCTCCGGGACAGGGCCACAGATACGCAGTATTTT.

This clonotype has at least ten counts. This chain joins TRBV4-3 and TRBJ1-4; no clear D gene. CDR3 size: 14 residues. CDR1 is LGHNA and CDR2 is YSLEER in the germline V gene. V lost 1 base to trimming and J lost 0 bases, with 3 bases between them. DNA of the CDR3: TGCGCCAGCAGCCAAGCAACAACTAATGAAAAACTGTTTTTT. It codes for CASSQATTNEKLFF.

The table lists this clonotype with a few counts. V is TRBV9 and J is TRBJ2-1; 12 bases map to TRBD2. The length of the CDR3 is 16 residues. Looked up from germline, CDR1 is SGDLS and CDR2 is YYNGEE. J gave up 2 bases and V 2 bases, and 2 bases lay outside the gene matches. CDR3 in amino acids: CASSVLAGGTYNEQFF. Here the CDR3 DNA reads TGTGCCAGCAGCGTCCTAGCGGGAGGGACCTACAATGAGCAGTTCTTC.

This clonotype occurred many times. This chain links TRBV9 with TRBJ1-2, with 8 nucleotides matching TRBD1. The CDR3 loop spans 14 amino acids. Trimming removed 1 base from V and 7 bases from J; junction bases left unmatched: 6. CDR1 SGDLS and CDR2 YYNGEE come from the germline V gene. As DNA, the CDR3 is TGTGCCAGCAGCGTAAACCAGGGGGCGGGTGGCTACACCTTC. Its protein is CASSVNQGAGGYTF.

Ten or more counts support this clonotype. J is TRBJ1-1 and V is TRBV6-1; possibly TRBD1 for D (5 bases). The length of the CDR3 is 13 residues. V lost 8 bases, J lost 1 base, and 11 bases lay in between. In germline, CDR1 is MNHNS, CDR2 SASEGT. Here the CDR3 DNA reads TGTGCCAGCTTGGGGGGAAGGAACACTGAAGCTTTCTTT. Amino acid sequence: CASLGGRNTEAFF.

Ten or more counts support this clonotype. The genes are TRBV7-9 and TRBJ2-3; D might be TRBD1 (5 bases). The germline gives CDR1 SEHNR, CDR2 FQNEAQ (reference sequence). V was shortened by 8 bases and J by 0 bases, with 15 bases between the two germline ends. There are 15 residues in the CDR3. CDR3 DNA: TGTGCCAGCGTTTGGGGCAGACCTAGCACAGATACGCAGTATTTT. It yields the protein CASVWGRPSTDTQYF.

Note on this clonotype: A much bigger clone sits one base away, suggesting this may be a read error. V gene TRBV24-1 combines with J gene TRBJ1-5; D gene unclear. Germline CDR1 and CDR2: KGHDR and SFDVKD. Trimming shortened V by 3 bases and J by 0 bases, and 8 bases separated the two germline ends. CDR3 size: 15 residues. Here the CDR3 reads CATSDAWFSNQPQHF. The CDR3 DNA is TGTGCCACCAGTGATGCCTGGTTTAGCAATCAGCCCCAGCATTTT.

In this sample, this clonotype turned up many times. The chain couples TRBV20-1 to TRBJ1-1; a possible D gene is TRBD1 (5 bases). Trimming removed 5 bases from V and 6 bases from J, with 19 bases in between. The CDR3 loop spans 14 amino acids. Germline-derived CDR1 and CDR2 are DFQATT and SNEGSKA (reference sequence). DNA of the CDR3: TGCAGTGCTGCCTGGGGGGGGGACGGGTCTGAAGCTTTCTTT. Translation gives CSAAWGGDGSEAFF.